This is a list of T cell receptor beta chains from one sample in a study of beta chain features in type 1 diabetes. Sequenced by immunoSEQ multiplex PCR; TCRdb stores in-frame clones only, minus some. Here the sample spans roughly 150,000 clones, roughly 60% being singletons. The sequencing input was naive CD4+ T cells from blood. The receptor source for this set is a man aged 25-40 years with type 1 diabetes. CDR3s include the opening cysteine and the closing phenylalanine or tryptophan. Each record gives: CDR3 protein, V gene, J gene, clone size. The listing skips clone size in some rows; elsewhere it reads once, few, many or a size class.

CDR3: CAGGGIQYF
V: TRBV3-2
J: TRBJ2-4
size: .

CDR3: CASSTGVREQFF
V: TRBV2
J: TRBJ2-1
size: .

CDR3: CAISLPPGSSSYEQYF
V: TRBV10-3
J: TRBJ2-7
size: .

CDR3: CASSVGPGSGYEQYF
V: TRBV9
J: TRBJ2-7
size: .

CDR3: CSVGLAGNNEQFF
V: TRBV29-1
J: TRBJ2-1
size: .

CDR3: CASSEDGISYEQYF
V: TRBV4-3
J: TRBJ2-7
size: .

CDR3: CASRALRGSTDTQYF
V: TRBV25-1
J: TRBJ2-3
size: few

CDR3: CAISDRGSYNEQFF
V: TRBV10-3
J: TRBJ2-1
size: .

CDR3: CASRVMNTEAFF
V: TRBV28
J: TRBJ1-1
size: .

CDR3: CASIGWVPGDGAYEQYF
V: TRBV28
J: TRBJ2-7
size: .

CDR3: CSVESTTQETQYF
V: TRBV29-1
J: TRBJ2-5
size: few

CDR3: CASSQDGLGTDTQYF
V: TRBV4-1
J: TRBJ2-3
size: .

CDR3: CASSIRGSAAGLTEAFF
V: TRBV19
J: TRBJ1-1
size: .

CDR3: CASSQSFRKSTDTQYF
V: TRBV23-1
J: TRBJ2-3
size: few

CDR3: CASSKTLRWDQETQYF
V: TRBV7-9
J: TRBJ2-5
size: .

CDR3: CSVEPTRKITGGYNEQFF
V: TRBV29-1
J: TRBJ2-1
size: once

CDR3: CASTLLGREETQYF
V: TRBV7-2
J: TRBJ2-5
size: .

CDR3: CASGYYGTEAFF
V: TRBV25-1
J: TRBJ1-1
size: .

CDR3: CASSWGDYNEQFF
V: TRBV5-1
J: TRBJ2-1
size: .

CDR3: CASSWNQETQYF
V: TRBV7-2
J: TRBJ2-5
size: .

CDR3: CASSLWTSGGTGELFF
V: TRBV4-3
J: TRBJ2-2
size: .

CDR3: CASSQAPTGSDGYTF
V: TRBV14
J: TRBJ1-2
size: .

CDR3: CASSLDTYEQYF
V: TRBV2
J: TRBJ2-7
size: once

CDR3: CSVNRGGPEAFF
V: TRBV29-1
J: TRBJ1-1
size: .

CDR3: CASSLSSQGPYEQYF
V: TRBV7-2
J: TRBJ2-7
size: .

CDR3: CASSQDYPSGATKNIQYF
V: TRBV4-3
J: TRBJ2-4
size: .

CDR3: CSVGTGGSYGYTF
V: TRBV29-1
J: TRBJ1-2
size: once

CDR3: CSVAQKLGNEQFF
V: TRBV29-1
J: TRBJ2-1
size: .

CDR3: CSVRQPNGGGYTF
V: TRBV29-1
J: TRBJ1-2
size: few

CDR3: CASSVEGGPYEQYF
V: TRBV9
J: TRBJ2-7
size: .

CDR3: CASSPPGVTDTQYF
V: TRBV19
J: TRBJ2-3
size: .